A selection of T cell receptor beta chains follows, all from one sample in a study of monozygotic twins with inflammatory bowel disease. One entry per CDR3 protein, without DNA, is what TCRdb gives after re-calling the 5' RACE reads. The sample features some 400,000 distinct CDR3 sequences, with 2% to 2.5% in its top ten. The sequencing sample was made of blood. These receptor sequences come from a human donor with ulcerative colitis or Crohn's disease, or a healthy co-twin of an affected twin (not recorded which). Both conserved end residues are part of each CDR3.

v_call: TRBV29-1; cdr3_length: 12; j_call: TRBJ2-1; cdr3_aa: CSAYRVYNEQFF
v_call: TRBV18; cdr3_length: 14; j_call: TRBJ2-5; cdr3_aa: CASSPLAVEETQYF
v_call: TRBV14; cdr3_length: 15; j_call: TRBJ2-1; cdr3_aa: CASSQDWGGRGEQFF
v_call: TRBV30; cdr3_length: 14; j_call: TRBJ2-3; cdr3_aa: CAWSVGVSTDTQYF
v_call: TRBV30; cdr3_length: 15; j_call: TRBJ2-1; cdr3_aa: CAWSRGTSGFGEQFF
v_call: TRBV5-6; cdr3_length: 13; j_call: TRBJ1-1; cdr3_aa: CASSFGRQPVAFF
v_call: TRBV4-3; cdr3_length: 15; j_call: TRBJ1-1; cdr3_aa: CASSQEHRWHTEAFF
v_call: TRBV5-1; cdr3_length: 15; j_call: TRBJ2-7; cdr3_aa: CASSLEQSLPYEQYF
v_call: TRBV11-2; cdr3_length: 16; j_call: TRBJ1-4; cdr3_aa: CASRLGTGTVNEKLFF
v_call: TRBV7-2; cdr3_length: 15; j_call: TRBJ2-5; cdr3_aa: CASSLARPTQETQYF
v_call: TRBV29-1; cdr3_length: 13; j_call: TRBJ1-1; cdr3_aa: CSVDYGGKTEAFF
v_call: TRBV9; cdr3_length: 14; j_call: TRBJ2-7; cdr3_aa: CASSAGTDTYEQYF
v_call: TRBV7-6; cdr3_length: 16; j_call: TRBJ2-7; cdr3_aa: CASSGPRGGSRNEQYF
v_call: TRBV9; cdr3_length: 15; j_call: TRBJ1-4; cdr3_aa: CASSIPSGRGEKLFF
v_call: TRBV5-1; cdr3_length: 15; j_call: TRBJ2-3; cdr3_aa: CASSLAVGSTDTQYF
v_call: TRBV20-1; cdr3_length: 16; j_call: TRBJ2-2; cdr3_aa: CSARVSGGPITGELFF
v_call: TRBV5-1; cdr3_length: 15; j_call: TRBJ2-7; cdr3_aa: CASSLVWDSSYEQYF
v_call: TRBV19; cdr3_length: 12; j_call: TRBJ2-1; cdr3_aa: CASSTWTGIQFF
v_call: TRBV9; cdr3_length: 14; j_call: TRBJ1-1; cdr3_aa: CASSVVVGNTEAFF
v_call: TRBV3-1; cdr3_length: 15; j_call: TRBJ1-1; cdr3_aa: CASSPQMDRAAEAFF
v_call: TRBV28; cdr3_length: 12; j_call: TRBJ2-5; cdr3_aa: CASSLSEETQYF
v_call: TRBV29-1; cdr3_length: 12; j_call: TRBJ1-2; cdr3_aa: CSVDRGSYGYTF
v_call: TRBV20-1; cdr3_length: 15; j_call: TRBJ1-3; cdr3_aa: CSARLTGNSGNTIYF
v_call: TRBV7-8; cdr3_length: 13; j_call: TRBJ2-7; cdr3_aa: CASSLAELYEQYF
v_call: TRBV20-1; cdr3_length: 16; j_call: TRBJ2-1; cdr3_aa: CSAPVTSASSYNEQFF
v_call: TRBV7-2; cdr3_length: 16; j_call: TRBJ2-3; cdr3_aa: CASSPTSGIFTDTQYF
v_call: TRBV20-1; cdr3_length: 12; j_call: TRBJ2-5; cdr3_aa: CSASKGVETQYF
v_call: TRBV12-3/TRBV12-4; cdr3_length: 14; j_call: TRBJ2-7; cdr3_aa: CASSYRTSGYEQYF
v_call: TRBV2; cdr3_length: 15; j_call: TRBJ1-5; cdr3_aa: CASSDWMGSNQPQHF
v_call: TRBV7-2; cdr3_length: 13; j_call: TRBJ1-1; cdr3_aa: CASSPSPTRVAFF
v_call: TRBV10-3; cdr3_length: 19; j_call: TRBJ2-1; cdr3_aa: CAISASTLSTGTGVNEQFF
v_call: TRBV5-5; cdr3_length: 14; j_call: TRBJ1-5; cdr3_aa: CASSLTGGRQPQHF
v_call: TRBV20-1; cdr3_length: 16; j_call: TRBJ2-3; cdr3_aa: CSARDGSRAGTDTQYF
v_call: TRBV11-2; cdr3_length: 16; j_call: TRBJ2-7; cdr3_aa: CASSSPGLAGGPEQYF
v_call: TRBV28; cdr3_length: 14; j_call: TRBJ1-3; cdr3_aa: CASSSHRSGNTIYF
v_call: TRBV20-1; cdr3_length: 15; j_call: TRBJ2-2; cdr3_aa: CSAREGRGYGGELFF
v_call: TRBV20-1; cdr3_length: 17; j_call: TRBJ2-1; cdr3_aa: CSARVLGTGGRSNEQFF
v_call: TRBV9; cdr3_length: 15; j_call: TRBJ2-5; cdr3_aa: CASSVGVTDQETQYF
v_call: TRBV12-3/TRBV12-4; cdr3_length: 12; j_call: TRBJ1-2; cdr3_aa: CASSRDNRGYTF
v_call: TRBV28; cdr3_length: 14; j_call: TRBJ2-7; cdr3_aa: CASSRLGTGYEQYF
v_call: TRBV20-1; cdr3_length: 13; j_call: TRBJ2-7; cdr3_aa: CSARGGATYEQYF
v_call: TRBV18; cdr3_length: 13; j_call: TRBJ1-1; cdr3_aa: CASSPQGATEAFF
v_call: TRBV20-1; cdr3_length: 17; j_call: TRBJ2-1; cdr3_aa: CSARSRAGEHNYNEQFF
v_call: TRBV12-3/TRBV12-4; cdr3_length: 14; j_call: TRBJ1-6; cdr3_aa: CASSRTGSNSPLHF
v_call: TRBV30; cdr3_length: 13; j_call: TRBJ1-3; cdr3_aa: CAWSTALGNTIYF
v_call: TRBV15; cdr3_length: 15; j_call: TRBJ1-5; cdr3_aa: CATSRGGQGARPQHF
v_call: TRBV18; cdr3_length: 15; j_call: TRBJ1-4; cdr3_aa: CASSGDPLPNEKLFF
v_call: TRBV7-9; cdr3_length: 14; j_call: TRBJ2-7; cdr3_aa: CASSSATGSYEQYF
v_call: TRBV27; cdr3_length: 14; j_call: TRBJ1-1; cdr3_aa: CASSRGQLNTEAFF
v_call: TRBV5-6; cdr3_length: 13; j_call: TRBJ1-5; cdr3_aa: CASTSGANQPQHF
v_call: TRBV7-9; cdr3_length: 16; j_call: TRBJ2-1; cdr3_aa: CASSPRSSNPYNEQFF
v_call: TRBV24-1; cdr3_length: 13; j_call: TRBJ2-7; cdr3_aa: CATSPGQDYEQYF
v_call: TRBV4-3; cdr3_length: 18; j_call: TRBJ2-1; cdr3_aa: CASSQDSTGLAVSHEQFF
v_call: TRBV7-9; cdr3_length: 15; j_call: TRBJ2-7; cdr3_aa: CASSRDRGLFDEQYF
v_call: TRBV7-9; cdr3_length: 12; j_call: TRBJ1-1; cdr3_aa: CASSLTSAEAFF
v_call: TRBV7-2; cdr3_length: 15; j_call: TRBJ2-2; cdr3_aa: CASSPGLDPSGELFF
v_call: TRBV7-2; cdr3_length: 15; j_call: TRBJ2-7; cdr3_aa: CASSSTGTSATGQYF
v_call: TRBV6-1; cdr3_length: 16; j_call: TRBJ2-3; cdr3_aa: CASRWTGVYSADTQYF
v_call: TRBV6-6; cdr3_length: 13; j_call: TRBJ2-1; cdr3_aa: CASSRGLFREQFF